This T cell receptor (beta chain) stems from a study of blood T cell repertoires in COVID-19 (dated by TCRdb to 2018 to 2021). Some background on the complete study: The collaborator samples originated in the United States, Italy and Spain and spanned the acute and convalescent phases of COVID-19. The prospective study material was composed of cDNA or gDNA derived from T cells, B-cell-depleted T cells, or PBMCs. The dataset comprised deeply sampled blood TCRbeta repertoires from subjects exposed to, actively infected with, or recovered from COVID-19. The repertoires were made available in a free public database intended to serve as a resource for research on the immune response to SARS-CoV-2. The samples were drawn from the first 160 participants of the ongoing ImmuneRACE study and from 1,254 subjects provided by 6 global collaborators. The sample metadata nearly always contained a de-identified subject ID, COVID-19 status, age in years and sex. Where available, HLA class I and class II types were taken from metadata supplied by the sample provider and were not determined by assay-based typing. General conclusions and limits of the study: The amount of clinical and demographic metadata varied by source and participant and was provided uncurated.

TCRbeta CDR3 regions were amplified from genomic DNA by means of the immunoSEQ Assay, a bias-controlled multiplex PCR. As for the original processing: The number of nucleated cells in each sample was estimated from the amplification of reference gene primers within the assay. To quantify the absolute abundance of each unique TCRbeta CDR3 rearrangement, sequence reads were collapsed and filtered. For each sample, productive Simpson clonality was calculated as the square root of Simpson's diversity index across productive rearrangements. The clones in this table, taken by TCRdb from immuneACCESS, are in-frame only. Not every clone is retained; where verified, under half of the shortfall comes from an unresolved V gene, and the cause of the rest is unknown. V and J calls and clone size are those listed in that table; D and trimming were worked out from the DNA. The table for this sample lists just over 15,000 clones; 65% to 85% of them were counted only once. The ten largest clones add up to 15% to 20% of the sample.

Concerning this clone itself: It has no known antigen specificity. Base qualities were left out, and no much larger clone turns up one base away.

Reading the germline V gene (reference sequence) gives CDR1 GTSNPN and CDR2 SVGIG. V is reduced by 2 bases and J by 0 bases, leaving a spacing of 14 bases between them. The CDR3 goes from the cysteine to the phenylalanine over 16 residues. This entry keeps only the CDR3 DNA: 48 bases, framed from base 1. Collaborating institutions collected whole blood in K2EDTA tubes following their own protocols. For TCRbeta analysis, collaborators shipped samples as frozen whole blood, isolated PBMCs, or DNA extracted from either of those sample types. The sequence is built from TRBV30 and TRBJ1-3; the D region possibly corresponds to TRBD1 (6 bases align). The sample consisted of peripheral blood. The origin of this receptor is a human donor in a cohort sampled during active COVID-19. This receptor carries the CDR3 CAWSYSGASSGNTIYF. DNA sequence: TGTGCCTGGAGTTACTCAGGGGCCTCCTCTGGAAACACCATATATTTT.